This TCR beta chain was captured by sequencing in a study of somatic reversion in DOCK8 deficiency (dated by TCRdb to the early 2020s). The study in broad terms: In the study, T cell receptor beta repertoires were compared across three groups: DOCK8-deficient patients, DOCK8-revertant patients and healthy volunteers. DOCK8-deficient patients in the study had been reported previously. The study investigated how somatic reversion of pathogenic DOCK8 variants alters lymphocyte differentiation and function in DOCK8 deficiency.

Reading the germline V gene gives CDR1 SGHAT and CDR2 FQNNGV. V loses 3 bases of germline sequence and J loses 1 base, and the interval between the two ends is 7 bases. CDR3 length: 14 amino acids, cysteine to phenylalanine. The read is trimmed to its CDR3 DNA, 42 bases read in frame from base 1. Blood for healthy controls was obtained from volunteer donors provided by blood services in Australia and France. Genomic DNA for TCR repertoire analysis was isolated either from whole blood samples or from PBMCs. Study-level results and caveats: The methods did not state, for each individual sample, whether the source material was whole blood or PBMCs.

Library preparation employed multiplex PCR. One-step amplicon PCR with EuroClonality-NGS primers was used to generate TRB libraries from roughly 100 ng genomic DNA. Sequencing of the TRB amplicons was carried out on Illumina MiSeq instruments using 2 x 250 bp version 2 chemistry. Turning to the authors' computational methods: IMGT/HighV-QUEST was used for primary TRB sequence analysis and V(D)J annotation. Once nonfunctional clones had been removed and the data downsampled for comparisons between samples, VDJtools was used to evaluate repertoire diversity and composition. TCRdb reprocessed the public reads (quality trimming at Q25 with fastp, clone calling with MiXCR) and kept in-frame beta chains. Every distinct CDR3 protein forms one entry, paired with its most common genes and DNA. These V and J calls rely on TCRdb rather than the paper's analysis. The sample table contains approximately 2,500 distinct CDR3 sequences; only one count was recorded for 20% to 30% of them. The top ten hold 9.5% of the sample.

Compared with the rest of its sample, this clonotype is medium-sized (0.01 to 0.1%). Its antigen specificity is not known. Base qualities are not recorded, but no much larger clone differs from it by a single base. This chain joins TRBV11-2 to TRBJ1-3, with no D gene named confidently. Sequencing used peripheral blood. The receptor was derived from a human donor in good health. The CDR3 region has the sequence CASSLAGSGNTIYF. The sequenced DNA is TGTGCCAGCAGCTTGGCCGGGTCTGGAAACACCATATATTTT. Full variable domain (CDR3 extended with the reference TRBV11-2 and TRBJ1-3 proteins): EAGVAQSPRYKIIEKRQSVAFWCNPISGHATLYWYQQILGQGPKLLIQFQNNGVVDDSQLPKDRFSAERLKGVDSTLKIQPAKLEDSAVYLCASSLAGSGNTIYFGEGSWLTVV.